This T cell receptor beta chain was sequenced in a study of blood T cell repertoires in COVID-19. Study overall: Sites in the United States, Italy and Spain provided acute and convalescent COVID-19 samples. PBMCs, B-cell-depleted T cells, or T cells provided the cDNA or gDNA that made up the material.

This clone occurred once. As originally analysed: How many nucleated cells were present was estimated from reference gene primer amplification. The repertoire was sequenced with immunoSEQ multiplex PCR; TCRdb's copy has only in-frame clones and lacks some. V, J and clone size are those of that table, while D and trimming were read from the DNA. The sample holds some 120,000 clones, 88% seen once. Specimen: peripheral blood. The source is a human donor in a cohort sampled during active COVID-19.

CDR3 bases: TGTGCCAGCAGCTTTGCGCTAGCGCGGGAGGAGACCCAGTACTTC. As protein: CASSFALAREETQYF. This sequence joins TRBV7-9 and TRBJ2-5, with 7 bases identical to TRBD2. Germline CDR1 SEHNR, CDR2 FQNEAQ (reference sequence). J was trimmed by 5 bases and V by 3 bases; bases with no gene match: 9. The CDR3 spans 15 residues.